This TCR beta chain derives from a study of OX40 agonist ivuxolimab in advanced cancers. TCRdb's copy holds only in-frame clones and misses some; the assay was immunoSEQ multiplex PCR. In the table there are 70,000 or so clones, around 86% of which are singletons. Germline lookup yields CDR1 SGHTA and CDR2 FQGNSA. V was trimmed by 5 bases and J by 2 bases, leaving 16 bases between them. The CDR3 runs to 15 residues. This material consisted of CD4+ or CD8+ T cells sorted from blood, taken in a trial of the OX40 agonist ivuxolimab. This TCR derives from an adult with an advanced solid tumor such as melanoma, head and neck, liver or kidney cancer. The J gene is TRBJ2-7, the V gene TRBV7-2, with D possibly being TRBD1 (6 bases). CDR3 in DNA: TGTGCCAGCAGCCCTACCGGGACACCAACCTACGAGCAGTACTTC. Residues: CASSPTGTPTYEQYF.